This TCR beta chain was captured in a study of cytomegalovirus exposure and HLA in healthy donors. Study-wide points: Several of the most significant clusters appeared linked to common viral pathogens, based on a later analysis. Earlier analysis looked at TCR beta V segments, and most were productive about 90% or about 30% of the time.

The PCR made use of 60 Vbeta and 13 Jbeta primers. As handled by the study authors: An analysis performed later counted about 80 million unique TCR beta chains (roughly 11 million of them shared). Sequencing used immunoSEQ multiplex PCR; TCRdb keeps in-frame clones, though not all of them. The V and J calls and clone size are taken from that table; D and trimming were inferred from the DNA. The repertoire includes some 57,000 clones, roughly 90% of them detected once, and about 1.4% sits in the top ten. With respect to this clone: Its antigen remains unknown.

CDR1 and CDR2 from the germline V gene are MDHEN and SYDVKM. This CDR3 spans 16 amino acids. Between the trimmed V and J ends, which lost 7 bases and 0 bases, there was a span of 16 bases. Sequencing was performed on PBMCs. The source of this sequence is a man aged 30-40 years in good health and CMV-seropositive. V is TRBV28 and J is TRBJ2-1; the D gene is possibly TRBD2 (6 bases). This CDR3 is CASNTRGTVSYNEQFF. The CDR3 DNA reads TGTGCCAGCAACACCCGCGGGACTGTCTCCTACAATGAGCAGTTCTTC.